The present entry profiles one TCR beta chain with its context. Original handling: Amplified reference gene primers provided the basis for estimating nucleated cell counts. Profiled with immunoSEQ multiplex PCR; TCRdb holds only in-frame clones, not every one. V and J calls plus clone size are reproduced from that table; the DNA served to infer D and trimming. The sample includes about 180,000 clones, approximately 78% seen only once; the top ten take 12%. Patients in Seattle were enrolled during active infection, then followed longitudinally. This entry is derived from a study of blood T cell repertoires in COVID-19. Study context: Italy, Spain and the United States were the sources of the convalescent and acute COVID-19 samples. PBMCs, B-cell-depleted T cells, or T cells were the source of the cDNA or gDNA that made up the material.

CDR1 SGHNT and CDR2 YYREEE come from the germline V gene (reference sequence). The junction had 2 bases not matched to a gene; V was cut back by 4 bases and J by 6 bases. The CDR3 consists of 13 residues. The sequence came from an elderly woman with COVID-19, enrolled during active disease. Sequencing used peripheral blood. The chain uses TRBV5-4 and TRBJ2-1; 9 bases align to TRBD1. CDR3 nucleotide sequence: TGTGCCAGCAGCCCGGGACAGGGCAATGAGCAGTTCTTC. This gives the protein CASSPGQGNEQFF.